Listed below are T cell receptor beta chains from one sample, sequenced in a study. TCRdb re-called the RT-PCR reads through MiXCR, storing one row per CDR3 protein. The sample contains fewer than 800,000 distinct CDR3 sequences, 11% to 15% of which appear only once. The sequenced material came from memory CD4+ T cells from blood. These receptors all come from a female donor in good health, serving as a healthy control. Both conserved end residues are part of each CDR3. Fields, in order: D gene, V gene, J gene, clone size, CDR3 DNA, CDR3 protein. D genes are given only for firm matches. Clone size, where shown, is once, few, many, or a class for clones that have expanded.

d_gene: .
v_gene: TRBV7-8
j_gene: TRBJ1-5
abundance: .
CDR3nt: TGTGCCAGCAGCTTACATATTACCGGGTCCCGTCGGCCCCAGCATTTT
CDR3aa: CASSLHITGSRRPQHF

d_gene: TRBD2
v_gene: TRBV20-1
j_gene: TRBJ2-1
abundance: .
CDR3nt: TGCAGTGCGGAACTACTAGCGGGAGTTTGGAATGAGCAGTTCTTC
CDR3aa: CSAELLAGVWNEQFF

d_gene: TRBD2
v_gene: TRBV5-1
j_gene: TRBJ2-1
abundance: .
CDR3nt: TGCGCCAGCAGGGATAGCGGGAGTTGGTATGAGCAGTTCTTC
CDR3aa: CASRDSGSWYEQFF

d_gene: .
v_gene: TRBV15
j_gene: TRBJ2-5
abundance: .
CDR3nt: TGTGCCACCAGCAGCCCCAGTGAGACCCAGTACTTC
CDR3aa: CATSSPSETQYF

d_gene: .
v_gene: TRBV30
j_gene: TRBJ2-2
abundance: .
CDR3nt: TGTGCCTGCAAGACCCTTAGTTTCACCGGGGAGCTGTTTTTT
CDR3aa: CACKTLSFTGELFF

d_gene: .
v_gene: TRBV7-9
j_gene: TRBJ1-2
abundance: many
CDR3nt: TGTGCCAGCAGCTTAATGGGCGACAGCGAAACCTTC
CDR3aa: CASSLMGDSETF

d_gene: .
v_gene: TRBV7-8
j_gene: TRBJ1-6
abundance: .
CDR3nt: TGTGCCAGCAGCCAGAGCACCGGGGGGGGGAGACTTACCAATAATTCACCCCTCCACTTT
CDR3aa: CASSQSTGGGRLTNNSPLHF

d_gene: .
v_gene: TRBV30
j_gene: TRBJ2-3
abundance: few
CDR3nt: TGTGCCTGGAGCCCCCTCCGAGGCAGCACAGATACGCAGTATTTT
CDR3aa: CAWSPLRGSTDTQYF

d_gene: .
v_gene: TRBV27
j_gene: TRBJ2-1
abundance: few
CDR3nt: TGTGCCAGCAGAAGGATCGGGGCTGGATTCTACAATGAGCAGTTCTTC
CDR3aa: CASRRIGAGFYNEQFF

d_gene: .
v_gene: TRBV6-2/TRBV6-3
j_gene: TRBJ1-1
abundance: .
CDR3nt: TGTGCCAGCACCTACACAGAGAACACTGAAGCTTTCTTT
CDR3aa: CASTYTENTEAFF

d_gene: .
v_gene: TRBV7-2
j_gene: TRBJ2-4
abundance: .
CDR3nt: TGTGCCAGCAGCCTTAGTTACGGGGACAAAAACATTCAGTACTTC
CDR3aa: CASSLSYGDKNIQYF

d_gene: .
v_gene: TRBV12-3/TRBV12-4
j_gene: TRBJ2-3
abundance: .
CDR3nt: TGTGCCAGCAGGGGGGACGGCAGATGGGATACGCAGTATTTT
CDR3aa: CASRGDGRWDTQYF

d_gene: TRBD1
v_gene: TRBV4-1
j_gene: TRBJ1-2
abundance: many
CDR3nt: TGCGCCAGCAGCTTCGACAGGGGCTATGGCTACACCTTC
CDR3aa: CASSFDRGYGYTF

d_gene: TRBD1
v_gene: TRBV7-2
j_gene: TRBJ2-5
abundance: many
CDR3nt: TGTGCCAGCAGCTCAGGGGGCGCAGAGACCCAGTACTTC
CDR3aa: CASSSGGAETQYF

d_gene: .
v_gene: TRBV5-1
j_gene: TRBJ1-5
abundance: few
CDR3nt: TGCGCCAGCAGCTTGTGGTCGGATCAGCCCCAGCATTTT
CDR3aa: CASSLWSDQPQHF

d_gene: TRBD1
v_gene: TRBV11-2
j_gene: TRBJ1-1
abundance: few
CDR3nt: TGTGCCAGCAGCTCATGGGGACAGACGAACACTGAAGCTTTCTTT
CDR3aa: CASSSWGQTNTEAFF

d_gene: .
v_gene: TRBV2
j_gene: TRBJ2-5
abundance: .
CDR3nt: TGTGCCAGCAGTGGGTCGGGAACCGAACAAGAGACCCAGTACTTC
CDR3aa: CASSGSGTEQETQYF

d_gene: TRBD2
v_gene: TRBV18
j_gene: TRBJ2-7
abundance: .
CDR3nt: TGTGCCAGCTCACCTGATGCGGGAGTAACCTACGAGCAGTACTTC
CDR3aa: CASSPDAGVTYEQYF

d_gene: .
v_gene: TRBV20-1
j_gene: TRBJ1-5
abundance: .
CDR3nt: TGCAGTGCTAGAGATGGAATTCATCAGCCCCAGCATTTT
CDR3aa: CSARDGIHQPQHF

d_gene: .
v_gene: TRBV4-2
j_gene: TRBJ1-4
abundance: .
CDR3nt: TGTGCCAGCAGCCACGGGGAAGGGGATGAAAAACTGTTTTTT
CDR3aa: CASSHGEGDEKLFF

d_gene: TRBD1
v_gene: TRBV4-2
j_gene: TRBJ1-3
abundance: .
CDR3nt: TGTGCCAGCAGCCGGGACAGGGGGCAAGGAAACACCATATATTTT
CDR3aa: CASSRDRGQGNTIYF

d_gene: .
v_gene: TRBV12-3/TRBV12-4
j_gene: TRBJ2-7
abundance: many
CDR3nt: TGTGCCAGCAGTTTCCGTGACAGAACCTACGAGCAGTACTTC
CDR3aa: CASSFRDRTYEQYF

d_gene: .
v_gene: TRBV20-1
j_gene: TRBJ2-7
abundance: .
CDR3nt: TGCAGTGCTAGAGAGACAGGACGATCCTACGAGCAGTACTTC
CDR3aa: CSARETGRSYEQYF

d_gene: TRBD1
v_gene: TRBV5-5
j_gene: TRBJ1-2
abundance: .
CDR3nt: TGTGCCAGCAGCTCAGGGACAGCCAACTATGGCTACACCTTC
CDR3aa: CASSSGTANYGYTF

d_gene: .
v_gene: TRBV29-1
j_gene: TRBJ2-2
abundance: few
CDR3nt: TGCAGCGCGAGAACCGGGGACAAGAACACCGGGGAGCTGTTTTTT
CDR3aa: CSARTGDKNTGELFF

d_gene: .
v_gene: TRBV10-2
j_gene: TRBJ2-5
abundance: few
CDR3nt: TGCGCCAGCAGTGAGCCTGCTGCAGGCCAAGAGACCCAGTACTTC
CDR3aa: CASSEPAAGQETQYF

d_gene: .
v_gene: TRBV6-6
j_gene: TRBJ1-1
abundance: .
CDR3nt: TGTGCCAGCAGCTCCACCGCTGCGGGGAGGGGAAACACTGAAGCTTTCTTT
CDR3aa: CASSSTAAGRGNTEAFF

d_gene: TRBD2
v_gene: TRBV11-2
j_gene: TRBJ2-2
abundance: few
CDR3nt: TGTGCCAGCCTCCCGGGGGGGGCGTCGGACACCGGGGAGCTGTTTTTT
CDR3aa: CASLPGGASDTGELFF

d_gene: .
v_gene: TRBV6-2/TRBV6-3
j_gene: TRBJ2-6
abundance: .
CDR3nt: TGTGCCAGCAGTTACCCCCAGGGAACGTCTGGGGCCAACGTCCTGACTTTC
CDR3aa: CASSYPQGTSGANVLTF

d_gene: .
v_gene: TRBV18
j_gene: TRBJ1-1
abundance: .
CDR3nt: TGTGCCAGCTCACAGCAGGGAATTTGGGGCACTGAAGCTTTCTTT
CDR3aa: CASSQQGIWGTEAFF

d_gene: .
v_gene: TRBV20-1
j_gene: TRBJ1-4
abundance: many
CDR3nt: TGCAGTGCTAGTAATGTGGCAGTGAATGAAAAACTGTTTTTT
CDR3aa: CSASNVAVNEKLFF

d_gene: .
v_gene: TRBV15
j_gene: TRBJ2-6
abundance: .
CDR3nt: TGTGCCACCAGCAGAGATTTGGTGGGGTACTCTGGGGCCAACGTCCTGACTTTC
CDR3aa: CATSRDLVGYSGANVLTF

d_gene: .
v_gene: TRBV7-7
j_gene: TRBJ2-1
abundance: many
CDR3nt: TGTGCTAGCAGCGTCGACAGGGAGGGTGAGCAGTTCTTC
CDR3aa: CASSVDREGEQFF

d_gene: .
v_gene: TRBV24-1
j_gene: TRBJ1-5
abundance: many
CDR3nt: TGTGCCACCAGTGAACCAGGACTCGGGCCCCAGCATTTT
CDR3aa: CATSEPGLGPQHF

d_gene: .
v_gene: TRBV15
j_gene: TRBJ2-7
abundance: many
CDR3nt: TGTGCCACCAGCAGAGATGGGAACAGCTACGAGCAGTACTTC
CDR3aa: CATSRDGNSYEQYF

d_gene: .
v_gene: TRBV20-1
j_gene: TRBJ1-5
abundance: many
CDR3nt: TGCAGTGCTAGGGGGCAGCACGAGGATCAGCCCCAGCATTTT
CDR3aa: CSARGQHEDQPQHF

d_gene: TRBD2
v_gene: TRBV6-6
j_gene: TRBJ2-1
abundance: .
CDR3nt: TGTGCCAGCAGCTCCAGGCTAGCGGGAGAGGCGGGTGAGCAGTTCTTC
CDR3aa: CASSSRLAGEAGEQFF

d_gene: .
v_gene: TRBV12-3/TRBV12-4
j_gene: TRBJ1-4
abundance: .
CDR3nt: TGTGCCAGCACCCCGAGGGGACGGAATGAAAAACTGTTTTTT
CDR3aa: CASTPRGRNEKLFF

d_gene: .
v_gene: TRBV5-1
j_gene: TRBJ2-3
abundance: .
CDR3nt: TGCGCCAGCAGAGCTTGGGGAGCCACAGATACGCAGTATTTT
CDR3aa: CASRAWGATDTQYF

d_gene: .
v_gene: TRBV20-1
j_gene: TRBJ2-7
abundance: .
CDR3nt: TGCAGTGCTGCCGGAGCTTTAGCCGCCAACGAGCAGTACTTC
CDR3aa: CSAAGALAANEQYF

d_gene: .
v_gene: TRBV12-3/TRBV12-4
j_gene: TRBJ1-1
abundance: once
CDR3nt: TGTGCCAGCAGCCCAAGGGAAAGGGGGTTAATTAGAAACACTGAAGCTTTCTTT
CDR3aa: CASSPRERGLIRNTEAFF

d_gene: TRBD2
v_gene: TRBV3-1
j_gene: TRBJ2-1
abundance: few
CDR3nt: TGTGCCAGCAGCCCAAACAGAGCGGGAGTTAGTTACAATGAGCAGTTCTTC
CDR3aa: CASSPNRAGVSYNEQFF

d_gene: .
v_gene: TRBV18
j_gene: TRBJ1-3
abundance: .
CDR3nt: TGTGCCAGCTCACCAGAGATTCGAAACACCATATATTTT
CDR3aa: CASSPEIRNTIYF

d_gene: .
v_gene: TRBV20-1
j_gene: TRBJ1-5
abundance: .
CDR3nt: TGCAGTGCTCGAGGCCCCGAAGGAGATCAGCCCCAGCATTTT
CDR3aa: CSARGPEGDQPQHF

d_gene: .
v_gene: TRBV18
j_gene: TRBJ2-7
abundance: few
CDR3nt: TGTGCCAGCTCACCTGGGGGGGCTGCCTACGAGCAGTACTTC
CDR3aa: CASSPGGAAYEQYF

d_gene: .
v_gene: TRBV6-1
j_gene: TRBJ2-2
abundance: few
CDR3nt: TGTGCCAGCAGCCGACAGGCCCCCGGGGAGCTGTTTTTT
CDR3aa: CASSRQAPGELFF

d_gene: .
v_gene: TRBV4-1
j_gene: TRBJ1-2
abundance: many
CDR3nt: TGCGCCAGCAGTGAGGAGGGGATCGACTATGGCTACACCTTC
CDR3aa: CASSEEGIDYGYTF

d_gene: .
v_gene: TRBV20-1
j_gene: TRBJ1-1
abundance: many
CDR3nt: TGCAGTGCTAGGGATCTCTCAGGGAACACTGAAGCTTTCTTT
CDR3aa: CSARDLSGNTEAFF

d_gene: .
v_gene: TRBV5-1
j_gene: TRBJ2-1
abundance: .
CDR3nt: TGCGCCAGCAGACCTTGGGCATACGATGAGCAGTTCTTC
CDR3aa: CASRPWAYDEQFF

d_gene: TRBD1
v_gene: TRBV4-2
j_gene: TRBJ2-7
abundance: few
CDR3nt: TGTGCCAGCAGTCGATCGACAGGGGAGGCCTACGAGCAGTACTTC
CDR3aa: CASSRSTGEAYEQYF

d_gene: .
v_gene: TRBV7-2
j_gene: TRBJ1-1
abundance: few
CDR3nt: TGTGCCAGCAGCTCGAACAGACTGAACACTGAAGCTTTCTTT
CDR3aa: CASSSNRLNTEAFF

d_gene: .
v_gene: TRBV24-1
j_gene: TRBJ2-3
abundance: many
CDR3nt: TGTGCCACCAGTGAGGCTCGACATACGCAGTATTTT
CDR3aa: CATSEARHTQYF

d_gene: .
v_gene: TRBV7-2
j_gene: TRBJ1-5
abundance: few
CDR3nt: TGTGCCAGCAGCATTCAGGAGTGGCAGCCCCAGCATTTT
CDR3aa: CASSIQEWQPQHF

d_gene: TRBD2
v_gene: TRBV28
j_gene: TRBJ2-7
abundance: few
CDR3nt: TGTGCCAGCAGTTTACTAGCGGGATCGGGTGACTACGAGCAGTACTTC
CDR3aa: CASSLLAGSGDYEQYF